This T cell receptor (beta chain) was profiled in a study of blood T cell repertoires in COVID-19. Study-wide background: Material from acute and convalescent COVID-19 was sourced from the United States, Italy and Spain. Nucleic acid was either cDNA or gDNA, and it came from T cells, B-cell-depleted T cells, or PBMCs.

In the original workflow: Reference gene primer amplification gave nucleated cell count estimates. Data came from immunoSEQ multiplex PCR; TCRdb stores just in-frame clones and leaves some out. Clone size and the V and J calls come from that table; the DNA yielded D and trimming. The table lists tens of thousands of clones, 83% of them singletons. The germline CDR1 and CDR2 sequences are SQVTM and ANQGSEA. Trimming left V 7 bases short and J 4 bases short, with 16 bases between. There are 14 residues in the CDR3. This clonotype was sampled from a middle-aged man with acute or convalescent COVID-19. The sequenced material came from peripheral blood. This sequence joins TRBV29-1 and TRBJ2-2, with D maybe TRBD2 (6 bases). The CDR3: CSGGGEISTGELFF. The CDR3, as DNA: TGCAGCGGAGGAGGGGAGATAAGCACCGGGGAGCTGTTTTTT.